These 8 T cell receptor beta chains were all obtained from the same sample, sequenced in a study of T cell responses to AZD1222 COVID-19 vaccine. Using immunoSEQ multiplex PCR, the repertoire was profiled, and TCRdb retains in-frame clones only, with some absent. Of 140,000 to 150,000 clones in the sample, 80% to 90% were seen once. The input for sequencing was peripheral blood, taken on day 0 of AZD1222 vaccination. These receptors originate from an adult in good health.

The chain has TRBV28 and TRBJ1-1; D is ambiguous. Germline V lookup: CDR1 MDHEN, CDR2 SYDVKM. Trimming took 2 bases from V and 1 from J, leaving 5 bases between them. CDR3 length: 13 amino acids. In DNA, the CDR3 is TGTGCCAGCAGTTTAACGGGGAACACTGAAGCTTTCTTT. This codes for CASSLTGNTEAFF.

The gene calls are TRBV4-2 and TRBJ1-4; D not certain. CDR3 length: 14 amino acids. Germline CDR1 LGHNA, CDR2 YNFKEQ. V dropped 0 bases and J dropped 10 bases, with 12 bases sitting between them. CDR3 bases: TGTGCCAGCAGCCAAGAATTTCGGGCGTCAAAACTGTTTTTT. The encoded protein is CASSQEFRASKLFF.

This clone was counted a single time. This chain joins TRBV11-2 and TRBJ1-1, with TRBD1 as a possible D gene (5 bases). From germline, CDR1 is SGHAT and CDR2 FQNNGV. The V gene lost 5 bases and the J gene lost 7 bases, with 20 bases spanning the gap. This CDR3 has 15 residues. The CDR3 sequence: CASSLAPSGRYEAFF. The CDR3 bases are TGTGCCAGCAGCCTTGCACCGTCGGGGCGCTATGAAGCTTTCTTT.

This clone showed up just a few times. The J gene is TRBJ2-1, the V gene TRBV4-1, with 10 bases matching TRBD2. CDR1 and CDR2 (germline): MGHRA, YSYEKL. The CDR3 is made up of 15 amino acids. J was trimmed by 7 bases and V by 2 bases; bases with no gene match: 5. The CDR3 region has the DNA TGCGCCAGCAGCCAACTAGCGGGAGCTCCGAATGAGCAGTTCTTC. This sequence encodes CASSQLAGAPNEQFF.

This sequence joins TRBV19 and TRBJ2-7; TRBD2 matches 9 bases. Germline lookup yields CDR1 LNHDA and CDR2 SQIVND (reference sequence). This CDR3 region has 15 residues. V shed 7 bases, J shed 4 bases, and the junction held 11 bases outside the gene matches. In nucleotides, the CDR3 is TGTGCCAGTAAGAGTCGCTGGCGGGGGGGTTACGAGCAGTACTTC. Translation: CASKSRWRGGYEQYF.

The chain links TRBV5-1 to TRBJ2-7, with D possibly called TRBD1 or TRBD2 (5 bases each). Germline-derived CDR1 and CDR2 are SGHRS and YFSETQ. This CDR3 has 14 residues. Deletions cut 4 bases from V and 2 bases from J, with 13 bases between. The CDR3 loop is CASSGDGGPYEQYF. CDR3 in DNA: TGCGCCAGCAGCGGGGATGGGGGACCCTACGAGCAGTACTTC.

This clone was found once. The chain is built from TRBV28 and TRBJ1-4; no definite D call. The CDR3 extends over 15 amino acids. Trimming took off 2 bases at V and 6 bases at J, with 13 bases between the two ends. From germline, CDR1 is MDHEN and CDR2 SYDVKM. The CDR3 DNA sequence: TGTGCCAGCAGTTTAAATTCGGAGACGTATGAAAAACTGTTTTTT. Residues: CASSLNSETYEKLFF.

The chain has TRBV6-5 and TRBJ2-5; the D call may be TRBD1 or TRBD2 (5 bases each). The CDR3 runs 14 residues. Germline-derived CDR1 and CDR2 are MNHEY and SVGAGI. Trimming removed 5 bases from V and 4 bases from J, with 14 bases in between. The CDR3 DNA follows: TGTGCCAGCAGTCTCAGGGCAGGGAGAGAGACCCAGTACTTC. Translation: CASSLRAGRETQYF.